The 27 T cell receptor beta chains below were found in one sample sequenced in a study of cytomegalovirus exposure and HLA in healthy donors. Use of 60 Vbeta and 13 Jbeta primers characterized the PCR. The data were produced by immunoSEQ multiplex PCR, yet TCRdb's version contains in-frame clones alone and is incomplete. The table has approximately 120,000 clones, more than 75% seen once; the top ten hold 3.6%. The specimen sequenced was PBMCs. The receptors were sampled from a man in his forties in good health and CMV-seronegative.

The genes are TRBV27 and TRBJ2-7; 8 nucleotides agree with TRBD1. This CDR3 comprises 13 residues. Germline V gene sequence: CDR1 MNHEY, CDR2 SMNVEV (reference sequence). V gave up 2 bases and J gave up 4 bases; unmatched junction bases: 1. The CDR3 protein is CASSLTGGYEQYF. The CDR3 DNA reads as TGTGCCAGCAGTTTAACAGGGGGTTACGAGCAGTACTTC.

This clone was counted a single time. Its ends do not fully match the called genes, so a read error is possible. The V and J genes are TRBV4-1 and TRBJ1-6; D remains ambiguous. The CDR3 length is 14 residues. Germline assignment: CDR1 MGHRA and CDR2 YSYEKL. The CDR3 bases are TGCGCCAGCAGCCCACCCACTTATAATTCACCCCCCCACTTT. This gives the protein CASSPPTYNSPPHF.

For the CDR3, the DNA is TGTGCCAGCAGCTTAGACAAGCCGGGACTCTATGGCTACACCTTC. This sequence encodes CASSLDKPGLYGYTF. V usage is TRBV7-9 and J usage is TRBJ1-2, with TRBD1 as a possible D gene (5 bases). The V gene's germline CDR1 is SEHNR and CDR2 FQNEAQ (reference sequence). This CDR3 is 15 amino acids long. V lost 1 base, J lost 4 bases, and 13 bases lay in between.

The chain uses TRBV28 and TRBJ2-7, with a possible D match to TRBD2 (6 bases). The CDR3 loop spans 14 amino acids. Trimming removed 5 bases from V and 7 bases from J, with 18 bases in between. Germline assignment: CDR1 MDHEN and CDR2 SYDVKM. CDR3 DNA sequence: TGTGCCAGCAGTCCGACAGAAAAGGAGGGTGAGCAGTACTTC. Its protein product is CASSPTEKEGEQYF.

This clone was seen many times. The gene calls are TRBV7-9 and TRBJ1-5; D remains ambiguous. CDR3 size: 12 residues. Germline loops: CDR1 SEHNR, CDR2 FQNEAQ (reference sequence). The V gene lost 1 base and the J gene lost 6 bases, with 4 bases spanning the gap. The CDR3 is CASSLDGQPQHF. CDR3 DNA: TGTGCCAGCAGCTTAGACGGTCAGCCCCAGCATTTT.

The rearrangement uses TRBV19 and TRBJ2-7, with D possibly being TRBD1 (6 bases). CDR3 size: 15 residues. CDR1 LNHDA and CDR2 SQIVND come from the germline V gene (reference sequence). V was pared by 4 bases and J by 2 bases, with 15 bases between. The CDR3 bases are TGTGCCAGTAGTACGGACAGAGTTCCTACCTACGAGCAGTACTTC. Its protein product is CASSTDRVPTYEQYF.

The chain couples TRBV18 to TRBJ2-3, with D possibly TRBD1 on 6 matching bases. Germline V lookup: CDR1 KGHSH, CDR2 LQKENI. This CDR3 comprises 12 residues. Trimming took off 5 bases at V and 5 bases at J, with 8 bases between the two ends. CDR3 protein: CASSTTGDTQYF. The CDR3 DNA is TGTGCCAGCTCAACGACAGGAGATACGCAGTATTTT.

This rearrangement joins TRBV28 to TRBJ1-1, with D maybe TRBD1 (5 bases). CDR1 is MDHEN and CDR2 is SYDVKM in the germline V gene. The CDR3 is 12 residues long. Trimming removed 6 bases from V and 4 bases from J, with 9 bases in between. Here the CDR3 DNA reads TGTGCCAGCAGAATACAGGCCACTGAAGCTTTCTTT. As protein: CASRIQATEAFF. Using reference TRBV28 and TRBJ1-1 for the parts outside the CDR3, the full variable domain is DVKVTQSSRYLVKRTGEKVFLECVQDMDHENMFWYRQDPGLGLRLIYFSYDVKMKEKGDIPEGYSVSREKKERFSLILESASTNQTSMYLCASRIQATEAFFGQGTRLTVV.

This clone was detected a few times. This chain's CDR3 is CASSAPQGGGNSPLHF. The CDR3 nucleotides read TGTGCCAGCAGCGCCCCCCAGGGGGGAGGTAATTCACCCCTCCACTTT. The V gene is TRBV9, the J gene TRBJ1-6, with 7 bases matching TRBD1. The V gene's germline CDR1 is SGDLS and CDR2 YYNGEE. V dropped 3 bases and J dropped 6; count of bases not matched to a gene: 9. The CDR3 spans 16 residues.

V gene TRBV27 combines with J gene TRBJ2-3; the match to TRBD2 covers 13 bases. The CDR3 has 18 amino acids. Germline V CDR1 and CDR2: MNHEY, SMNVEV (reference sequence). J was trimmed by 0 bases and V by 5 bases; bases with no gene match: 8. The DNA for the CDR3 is TGTGCCAGCAGTACGCGACTAGCGGGGGGCCCTAGCACAGATACGCAGTATTTT. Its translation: CASSTRLAGGPSTDTQYF.

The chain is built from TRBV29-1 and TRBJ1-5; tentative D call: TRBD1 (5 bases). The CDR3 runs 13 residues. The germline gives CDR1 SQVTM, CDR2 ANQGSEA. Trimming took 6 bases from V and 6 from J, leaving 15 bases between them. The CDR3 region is CSVVSGLSQPQHF. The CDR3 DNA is TGCAGCGTCGTATCAGGGTTAAGTCAGCCCCAGCATTTT.

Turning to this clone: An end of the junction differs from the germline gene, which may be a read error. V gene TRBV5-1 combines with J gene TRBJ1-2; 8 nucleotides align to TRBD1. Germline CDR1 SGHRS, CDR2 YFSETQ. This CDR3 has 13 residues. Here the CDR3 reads CASSADRELAIAF. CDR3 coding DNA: TGCGCCAGCAGCGCGGACAGGGAATTAGCTATTGCCTTC.

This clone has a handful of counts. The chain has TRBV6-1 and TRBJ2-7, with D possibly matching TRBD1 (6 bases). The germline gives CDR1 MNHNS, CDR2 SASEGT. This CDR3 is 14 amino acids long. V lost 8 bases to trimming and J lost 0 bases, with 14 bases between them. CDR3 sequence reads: CASEGDISSYEQYF. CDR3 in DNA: TGTGCCAGCGAGGGGGACATATCCTCCTACGAGCAGTACTTC.

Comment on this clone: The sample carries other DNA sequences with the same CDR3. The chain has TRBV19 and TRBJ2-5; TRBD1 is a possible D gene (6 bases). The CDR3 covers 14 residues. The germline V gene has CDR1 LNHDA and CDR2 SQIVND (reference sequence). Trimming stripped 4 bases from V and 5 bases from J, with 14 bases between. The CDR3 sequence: CASSTRGLFETQYF. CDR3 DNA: TGTGCCAGTAGTACCAGGGGATTATTCGAGACCCAGTACTTC.

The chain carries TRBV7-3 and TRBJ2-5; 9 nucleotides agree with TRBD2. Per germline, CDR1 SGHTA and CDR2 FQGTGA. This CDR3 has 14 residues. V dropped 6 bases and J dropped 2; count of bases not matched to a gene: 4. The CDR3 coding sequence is TGTGCCAGCAGTGCGGGGGGGCCACAAGAGACCCAGTACTTC. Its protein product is CASSAGGPQETQYF.

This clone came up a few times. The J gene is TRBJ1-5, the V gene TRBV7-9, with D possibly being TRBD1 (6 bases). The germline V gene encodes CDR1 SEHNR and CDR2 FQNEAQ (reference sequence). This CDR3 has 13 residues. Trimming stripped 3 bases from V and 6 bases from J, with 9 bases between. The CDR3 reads CASSLGGLQPQHF. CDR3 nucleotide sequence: TGTGCCAGCAGCTTGGGGGGGCTTCAGCCCCAGCATTTT.

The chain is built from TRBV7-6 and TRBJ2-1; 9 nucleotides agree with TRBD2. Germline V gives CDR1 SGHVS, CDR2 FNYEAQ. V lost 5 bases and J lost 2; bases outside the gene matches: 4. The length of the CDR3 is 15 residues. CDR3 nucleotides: TGTGCCAGCAGCCCGACTAGCGGTGCCTACAATGAGCAGTTCTTC. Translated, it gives CASSPTSGAYNEQFF.

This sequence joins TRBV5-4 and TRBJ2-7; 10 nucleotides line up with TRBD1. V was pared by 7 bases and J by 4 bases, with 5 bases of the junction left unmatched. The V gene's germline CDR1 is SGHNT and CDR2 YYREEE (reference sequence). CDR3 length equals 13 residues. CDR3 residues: CASGTGVNYEQYF. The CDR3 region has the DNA TGTGCCAGCGGGACAGGGGTTAATTACGAGCAGTACTTC.

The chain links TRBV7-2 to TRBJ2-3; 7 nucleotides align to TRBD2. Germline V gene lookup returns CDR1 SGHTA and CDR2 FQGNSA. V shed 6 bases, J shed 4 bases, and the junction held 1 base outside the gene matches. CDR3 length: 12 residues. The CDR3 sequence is CASRGGADTQYF. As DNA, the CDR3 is TGTGCCAGCAGGGGAGGGGCAGATACGCAGTATTTT.

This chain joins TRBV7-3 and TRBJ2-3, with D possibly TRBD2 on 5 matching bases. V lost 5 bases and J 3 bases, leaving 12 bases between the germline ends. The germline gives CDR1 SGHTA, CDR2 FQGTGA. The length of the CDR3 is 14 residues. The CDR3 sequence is CASSQSRGTDTQYF. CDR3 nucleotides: TGTGCCAGCAGCCAGAGCCGCGGGACAGATACGCAGTATTTT.

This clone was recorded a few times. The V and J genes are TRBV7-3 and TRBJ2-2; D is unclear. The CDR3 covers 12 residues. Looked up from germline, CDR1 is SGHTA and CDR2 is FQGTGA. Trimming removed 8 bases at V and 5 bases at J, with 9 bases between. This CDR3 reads CASGPTTGELFF. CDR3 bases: TGTGCCAGCGGCCCGACTACCGGGGAGCTGTTTTTT.

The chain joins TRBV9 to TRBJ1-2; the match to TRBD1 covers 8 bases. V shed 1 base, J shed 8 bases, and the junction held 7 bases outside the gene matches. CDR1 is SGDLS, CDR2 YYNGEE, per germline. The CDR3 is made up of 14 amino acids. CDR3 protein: CASSVQGAPVGYTF. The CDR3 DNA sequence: TGTGCCAGCAGCGTACAGGGGGCGCCGGTAGGCTACACCTTC.

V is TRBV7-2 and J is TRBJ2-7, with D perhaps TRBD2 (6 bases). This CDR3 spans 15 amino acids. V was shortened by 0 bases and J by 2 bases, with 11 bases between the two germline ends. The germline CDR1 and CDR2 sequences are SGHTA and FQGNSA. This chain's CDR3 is CASSLAVAVPYEQYF. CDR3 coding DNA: TGTGCCAGCAGCTTAGCGGTAGCGGTCCCCTACGAGCAGTACTTC.

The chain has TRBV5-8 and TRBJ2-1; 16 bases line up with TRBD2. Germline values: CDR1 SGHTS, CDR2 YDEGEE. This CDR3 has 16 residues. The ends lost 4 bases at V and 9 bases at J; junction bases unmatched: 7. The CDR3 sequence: CASSPGLAGGQAEQFF. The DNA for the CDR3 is TGTGCCAGCAGCCCGGGACTAGCGGGGGGGCAGGCTGAGCAGTTCTTC.

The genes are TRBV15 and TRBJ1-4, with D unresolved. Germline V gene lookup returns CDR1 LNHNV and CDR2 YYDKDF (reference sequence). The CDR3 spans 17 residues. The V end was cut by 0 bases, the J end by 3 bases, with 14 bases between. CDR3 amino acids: CATSRDMREIPNEKLFF. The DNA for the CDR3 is TGTGCCACCAGCAGAGATATGAGGGAGATACCTAATGAAAAACTGTTTTTT. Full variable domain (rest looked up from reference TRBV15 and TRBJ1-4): DAMVIQNPRYQVTQFGKPVTLSCSQTLNHNVMYWYQQKSSQAPKLLFHYYDKDFNNEADTPDNFQSRRPNTSFCFLDIRSPGLGDTAMYLCATSRDMREIPNEKLFFGSGTQLSVL.

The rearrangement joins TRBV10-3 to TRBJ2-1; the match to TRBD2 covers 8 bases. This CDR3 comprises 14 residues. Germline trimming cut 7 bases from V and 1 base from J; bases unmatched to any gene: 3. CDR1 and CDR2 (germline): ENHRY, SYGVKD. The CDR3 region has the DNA TGTGCCATCAACCCGGGGGGGTCCTACAATGAGCAGTTCTTC. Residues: CAINPGGSYNEQFF.

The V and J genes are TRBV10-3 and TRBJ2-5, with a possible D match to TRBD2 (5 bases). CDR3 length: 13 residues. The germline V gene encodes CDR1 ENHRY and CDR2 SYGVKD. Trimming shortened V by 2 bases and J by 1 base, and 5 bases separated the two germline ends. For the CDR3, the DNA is TGTGCCATCAGTGAGACTAGCCAAGAGACCCAGTACTTC. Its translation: CAISETSQETQYF.